This TCR beta chain was observed in a study of cytomegalovirus exposure and HLA in healthy donors. Deletions cut 1 base from V and 4 bases from J, with 17 bases between. CDR1 and CDR2 from the germline V gene are SGHTA and FQGNSA. This CDR3 spans 16 amino acids. On this clone itself: Its antigen is undetermined.

Study observations and caveats: Reportedly, diagnosis of cytomegalovirus status by the classifier showed high specificity and sensitivity. TCR beta chains numbering more than 150 were designated cytomegalovirus-associated.

TCRdb keeps only in-frame clones here, not all; method: immunoSEQ multiplex PCR. This sample yields approximately 200,000 clones, of which approximately 80% are seen a single time; around 15% belongs to the top ten. Sequenced sample: PBMCs. This receptor was identified in a woman aged 25 to 45 in good health and CMV-seropositive. The gene calls are TRBV7-2 and TRBJ2-7; D is uncertain. CDR3 region: CASSLVAGSEGYEQYF. The CDR3 coding sequence is TGTGCCAGCAGCTTAGTCGCCGGGTCTGAAGGTTACGAGCAGTACTTC.